A selection of T cell receptor beta chains follows, all from one sample in a study of blood T cell repertoires in COVID-19. Repertoires were generated with immunoSEQ multiplex PCR, while TCRdb's copy carries only in-frame clones and drops some. The sample records 200,000 to 250,000 clones, approximately 88% being singletons. Sequenced material: PBMCs or T cells enriched from blood (not recorded which). The source is a woman aged 30 to 39 who had been exposed to COVID-19. CDR3s include the opening cysteine and the closing phenylalanine or tryptophan. D genes are given only for firm matches. Expanded clones get a size class; other rows say once, few or many, or leave the size out.

clone size,J gene,V gene,D gene,CDR3 protein,CDR3 DNA
-,TRBJ2-1,TRBV5-1,TRBD1,CASSLPGQGANEQFF,TGCGCCAGCAGCTTACCGGGACAGGGGGCCAATGAGCAGTTCTTC
-,TRBJ2-7,TRBV19,TRBD2,CASTPGGGPSYEQYF,TGTGCCAGTACCCCCGGGGGGGGACCATCCTACGAGCAGTACTTC
few,TRBJ2-7,TRBV5-4,TRBD2,CASSFHLADEQYF,TGTGCCAGCAGCTTCCACCTAGCGGACGAGCAGTACTTC
-,TRBJ2-2,TRBV4-1,TRBD2,CASSQDPSGRATGELFF,TGCGCCAGCAGCCAAGATCCCAGCGGGAGGGCCACCGGGGAGCTGTTTTTT
few,TRBJ1-2,TRBV28,-,CASSLLPGEPHYGYTF,TGTGCCAGCAGTTTACTGCCAGGGGAGCCACACTATGGCTACACCTTC
-,TRBJ2-7,TRBV3-1/TRBV3-2,TRBD2,CASSRSGSPPYEQYF,TGTGCCAGCAGCCGAAGCGGGAGTCCCCCCTACGAGCAGTACTTC
-,TRBJ2-1,TRBV29-1,TRBD1,CSVEGRTGWNEQFF,TGCAGCGTTGAAGGCAGGACAGGGTGGAATGAGCAGTTCTTC
-,TRBJ2-3,TRBV19,-,CASRIQGPELGTDTQYF,TGTGCCAGCCGAATTCAGGGCCCTGAGTTGGGCACAGATACGCAGTATTTT
-,TRBJ1-2,TRBV15,-,CATSRDPSNNYGYTF,TGTGCCACCAGCAGAGATCCTAGCAATAACTATGGCTACACCTTC
few,TRBJ1-3,TRBV9,-,CASSVDRNTIYF,TGTGCCAGCAGCGTAGATAGAAACACCATATATTTT
once,TRBJ2-7,TRBV28,TRBD2,CASSLQRDSTEQYF,TGTGCCAGCAGTTTACAGCGGGACTCTACCGAGCAGTACTTC
-,TRBJ2-3,TRBV27,-,CASSQGTNPSTDTQYF,TGTGCCAGCAGTCAAGGGACAAATCCTAGCACAGATACGCAGTATTTT
-,TRBJ2-7,TRBV30,TRBD1,CAWSVLQGTYEQYF,TGTGCCTGGAGTGTACTACAGGGGACCTACGAGCAGTACTTC
-,TRBJ2-1,TRBV6-5,-,CASSYTRDNEQFF,TGTGCCAGCAGTTACACCAGGGACAATGAGCAGTTCTTC
-,TRBJ1-5,TRBV6-6,TRBD1,CASSYHIQGLNQPQHF,TGTGCCAGCAGTTACCATATACAGGGGTTAAATCAGCCCCAGCATTTT
-,TRBJ2-7,TRBV5-4,-,CASSSNEALHEQYF,TGTGCCAGCAGCTCCAACGAGGCGTTGCACGAGCAGTACTTC
-,TRBJ2-7,TRBV9,TRBD2,CASSGGLAASYEQYF,TGTGCCAGCAGCGGGGGACTAGCGGCCTCCTACGAGCAGTACTTC
-,TRBJ1-3,TRBV6-5,-,CASRSGQAGNTIYF,TGTGCCAGCAGAAGTGGGCAAGCTGGAAACACCATATATTTT
-,TRBJ2-6,TRBV7-6,TRBD1,CASSTTGAGANVLTF,TGTGCCAGCAGCACCACAGGGGCTGGGGCCAACGTCCTGACTTTC
-,TRBJ2-7,TRBV5-4,-,CASGYNSGYEQYF,TGTGCCAGCGGGTATAATAGCGGCTACGAGCAGTACTTC
-,TRBJ1-6,TRBV9,TRBD1,CASSPTGANSPLHF,TGTGCCAGCAGTCCCACAGGGGCCAATTCACCCCTCCACTTT
-,TRBJ1-5,TRBV18,-,CASSGGALNQPQHF,TGTGCCAGCTCAGGTGGGGCTCTCAATCAGCCCCAGCATTTT
once,TRBJ1-1,TRBV14,TRBD1,CASSQDWDRGNTEAFF,TGTGCCAGCAGCCAAGATTGGGACAGGGGGAACACTGAAGCTTTCTTT
once,TRBJ1-1,TRBV2,-,CAREKSRATEAFF,TGTGCCAGAGAAAAGTCCAGGGCGACTGAAGCTTTCTTT
-,TRBJ2-1,TRBV5-4,-,CASSFFHNEQFF,TGTGCCAGCAGCTTCTTCCACAATGAGCAGTTCTTC
-,TRBJ1-2,TRBV6-5,-,CASSQSTGTSYTF,TGTGCCAGCAGTCAATCTACAGGGACGAGCTACACCTTC
-,TRBJ2-5,TRBV3-1/TRBV3-2,TRBD1,CASSQADRGLSETQYF,TGTGCCAGCAGCCAGGCGGACAGGGGGCTTTCGGAGACCCAGTACTTC
-,TRBJ2-1,TRBV3-1/TRBV3-2,-,CASSQDDSAEQFF,TGTGCCAGCAGCCAAGATGACAGCGCCGAGCAGTTCTTC
-,TRBJ1-3,TRBV25-1,-,CASSDSNSGNTIYF,TGTGCCAGCAGTGATTCCAACTCTGGAAACACCATATATTTT
-,TRBJ2-4,TRBV24-1,-,CATTQSGSKNIQYF,TGTGCCACCACACAGTCGGGATCTAAAAACATTCAGTACTTC
once,TRBJ2-4,TRBV7-2,TRBD1,CASRGTGLDIQYF,TGTGCCAGCCGTGGGACAGGTCTCGACATTCAGTACTTC
-,TRBJ2-5,TRBV19,TRBD1,CASKGAVQETQYF,TGTGCCAGTAAGGGGGCAGTTCAAGAGACCCAGTACTTC
-,TRBJ2-1,TRBV6-1,TRBD2,CASSALTSGRDNEQFF,TGTGCCAGCAGTGCCCTAACTAGCGGGCGTGACAATGAGCAGTTCTTC
-,TRBJ2-3,TRBV29-1,TRBD2,CSVEGSLAGAADTQYF,TGCAGCGTTGAAGGGTCCCTAGCGGGAGCGGCAGATACGCAGTATTTT
-,TRBJ2-3,TRBV10-3,TRBD2,CAITVAGGADTQYF,TGTGCCATCACCGTAGCGGGAGGGGCAGATACGCAGTATTTT
-,TRBJ1-4,TRBV2,TRBD1,CASSEAHNGQGGKLFF,TGTGCCAGCAGTGAAGCCCACAACGGACAGGGAGGAAAACTGTTTTTT
-,TRBJ2-1,TRBV7-9,TRBD1,CASSLVTGGYNEQFF,TGTGCCAGCAGCTTAGTGACAGGGGGGTACAATGAGCAGTTCTTC
-,TRBJ1-1,TRBV19,-,CASSRAQQNTEAFF,TGTGCCAGTAGTAGGGCACAGCAGAACACTGAAGCTTTCTTT
-,TRBJ1-2,TRBV7-2,-,CASSLGRRGRLYGYTF,TGTGCCAGCAGCTTGGGAAGGCGGGGGCGCCTCTATGGCTACACCTTC
-,TRBJ1-5,TRBV12-3/TRBV12-4,-,CASSLGRNQPQHF,TGTGCCAGCAGTTTAGGGCGCAATCAGCCCCAGCATTTT
-,TRBJ1-1,TRBV27,TRBD1,CASRTGGGVGTEAFF,TGTGCCAGCCGGACAGGGGGTGGTGTTGGCACTGAAGCTTTCTTT
-,TRBJ2-1,TRBV7-9,TRBD1,CASSYTLTGGFHNEQFF,TGTGCCAGCAGCTATACCCTAACAGGGGGTTTCCACAATGAGCAGTTCTTC
-,TRBJ2-1,TRBV30,TRBD2,CAWVAGYSYNEQFF,TGTGCCTGGGTAGCGGGATACTCCTACAATGAGCAGTTCTTC
once,TRBJ1-5,TRBV19,TRBD1,CASSMTGDQPQHF,TGTGCCAGTAGTATGACAGGGGATCAGCCCCAGCATTTT
-,TRBJ2-5,TRBV5-6,TRBD2,CASSYFTSDQETQYF,TGTGCCAGCAGCTATTTTACTAGCGACCAAGAGACCCAGTACTTC